These 14 T cell receptor beta chains were all obtained from the same sample, sequenced in a study of blood T cell repertoires in COVID-19. Clones were sequenced by immunoSEQ multiplex PCR, and TCRdb holds only the in-frame ones, with some missing. The table lists roughly 120,000 clones, about 84% of them singletons. Input material: peripheral blood. These receptors were collected from a human donor in a cohort sampled during active COVID-19.

This chain uses TRBV5-1 with TRBJ1-6; D unclear. The germline V gene has CDR1 SGHRS and CDR2 YFSETQ. The ends were cut back, 0 bases at V and 0 bases at J, with 10 bases in the middle. The CDR3 has 17 amino acids. CDR3 in DNA: TGCGCCAGCAGCTTGGAGGGAGGCAGCTCCTATAATTCACCCCTCCACTTT. Translation: CASSLEGGSSYNSPLHF.

This clone was observed a single time. V gene TRBV3-1 (or the pseudogene TRBV3-2) combines with J gene TRBJ2-1, with 10 bases aligning to TRBD2. Germline assignment: CDR1 LGHDT and CDR2 YNNKEL (reference sequence). J was trimmed by 7 bases and V by 2 bases; bases with no gene match: 8. There are 16 residues in the CDR3. The DNA for the CDR3 is TGTGCCAGCAGCCAACTAGCGGGAGTCTTTATGAATGAGCAGTTCTTC. Protein sequence: CASSQLAGVFMNEQFF.

This rearrangement joins TRBV18 to TRBJ2-1; 8 nucleotides align to TRBD2. The J segment lost 7 bases and the V segment lost 6 bases, leaving 11 bases of the junction unmatched. CDR3 length: 15 amino acids. Per the germline V gene, CDR1 is KGHSH and CDR2 is LQKENI. The CDR3 DNA follows: TGTGCCAGCTCCATAGCGGGGAGTAGTGCGAATGAGCAGTTCTTC. The encoded protein is CASSIAGSSANEQFF.

The rearrangement links TRBV5-6 to TRBJ1-3, with a weak D call TRBD1 (6 bases). V was pared by 4 bases and J by 0 bases, with 17 bases between. The CDR3 has 17 amino acids. Germline V CDR1 and CDR2: SGHDT, YYEEEE. The CDR3 spells CASSVRSDSPSGNTIYF. In DNA, the CDR3 is TGTGCCAGCAGCGTGAGATCGGACAGTCCCTCTGGAAACACCATATATTTT.

This chain joins TRBV6-5 and TRBJ2-5; 11 positions match TRBD2. This CDR3 comprises 16 residues. V was pared by 8 bases and J by 6 bases, with 14 bases of the junction left unmatched. CDR1 is MNHEY and CDR2 is SVGAGI in the germline V gene. The CDR3 loop is CASGSGLAGGGKTQYF. CDR3 sequence (DNA): TGTGCCAGCGGTTCAGGGCTAGCGGGAGGAGGAAAGACCCAGTACTTC.

Regarding this clone: A read error may produce the germline difference seen at one junction end. The chain employs TRBV24-1 and TRBJ1-2; D ambiguous. Germline CDR1 is KGHDR and CDR2 is SFDVKD. The CDR3 extends over 12 amino acids. The DNA of the CDR3 is TGTGCCGCCGGGTGGGGAGATTATGACTACACCTTC. Translating it yields CAAGWGDYDYTF.

The chain has TRBV5-1 and TRBJ2-2, with 12 nucleotides matching TRBD1. The germline V gene encodes CDR1 SGHRS and CDR2 YFSETQ. Trimming removed 4 bases from V and 2 bases from J; junction bases left unmatched: 9. This CDR3 has 18 amino acids. The CDR3 bases are TGCGCCAGCAGCCACCTGGGACAGGGGGCGGCAAACACCGGGGAGCTGTTTTTT. Amino acid sequence: CASSHLGQGAANTGELFF.

The rearrangement joins TRBV25-1 to TRBJ2-4; 8 nucleotides agree with TRBD1. J was trimmed by 1 base and V by 5 bases; bases with no gene match: 10. CDR3 length: 17 amino acids. CDR1 MGHDK and CDR2 SYGVNS come from the germline V gene. The CDR3 reads CASSPQGAGSAKNIQYF. The CDR3 DNA follows: TGTGCCAGCAGTCCGCAGGGGGCAGGATCGGCCAAAAACATTCAGTACTTC.

The CDR3 DNA reads as TGTGCCAGCAGCCAAGCGCGAACTGGGGCCAACGTCCTGACTTTC. This sequence encodes CASSQARTGANVLTF. The V call is TRBV3-1 (or the pseudogene TRBV3-2), the J call TRBJ2-6; D is undetermined. The CDR3 is 15 residues long. With 1 base removed from V and 2 bases from J, the gap between germline ends came to 6 bases. Germline V gives CDR1 LGHDT, CDR2 YNNKEL (reference sequence).

This clone was seen a single time. V is TRBV24-1 and J is TRBJ2-1; 8 nucleotides line up with TRBD2. Per the germline V gene, CDR1 is KGHDR and CDR2 is SFDVKD. This CDR3 is built from 18 residues. J was trimmed by 0 bases and V by 0 bases; bases with no gene match: 6. The CDR3, as DNA: TGTGCCACCAGTGATTTGCGCTCGCGGGGGGCCTCCTACAATGAGCAGTTCTTC. Protein sequence: CATSDLRSRGASYNEQFF.

This chain uses TRBV12-3 or TRBV12-4 with TRBJ1-2, with 9 bases that match TRBD1. The CDR3 covers 13 residues. Losses at the gene ends were 7 bases for V and 8 bases for J; bases not matched to a gene: 8. The CDR3 DNA sequence: TGTGCCAGCACACAGGGGGCGAGGGGAGGCTACACCTTC. This sequence encodes CASTQGARGGYTF.

The chain is built from TRBV10-1 and TRBJ2-5; D may be TRBD1 (5 bases). The ends were cut back, 2 bases at V and 4 bases at J, with 11 bases in the middle. The germline CDR1 and CDR2 sequences are WNHNN and SYGVQD (reference sequence). The CDR3 length is 14 residues. CDR3 bases: TGCGCCAGCAGTGAGGGGGCCACCGCAGAGACCCAGTACTTC. It encodes CASSEGATAETQYF.

The V call is TRBV4-2, the J call TRBJ2-7, with 7 bases matching TRBD2. Germline CDR1 LGHNA, CDR2 YNFKEQ. V lost 6 bases to trimming and J lost 4 bases; unmatched junction nucleotides: 6. This CDR3 comprises 13 residues. CDR3 in amino acids: CASSRGGSYEQYF. The DNA of the CDR3 is TGTGCCAGCAGTCGCGGCGGGAGTTACGAGCAGTACTTC.

V and J are TRBV28 and TRBJ1-1; perhaps TRBD1 as D (6 bases). This CDR3 spans 15 amino acids. The germline V gene has CDR1 MDHEN and CDR2 SYDVKM. V gave up 2 bases and J gave up 11 bases, with 21 bases separating them. CDR3 DNA: TGTGCCAGCAGTTTACCCGACAGCGGGGGGCTTGGGGCTTTCTTT. Translation: CASSLPDSGGLGAFF.